This note documents a single T cell receptor beta chain sequence. The data were obtained in a study of blood T cell repertoires in COVID-19. Germline values: CDR1 SGHRS, CDR2 YFSETQ. V gave up 4 bases and J gave up 3 bases, with 14 bases separating them. This CDR3 is 14 amino acids long. In the authors' methods: Nucleated cell number was recorded as an estimate derived from reference gene primer amplification. Using immunoSEQ multiplex PCR, the repertoire was profiled, and TCRdb retains in-frame clones only, with some absent. The V and J calls and clone size come from that table; D and trimming were worked out from the DNA. The repertoire holds about 320,000 clones, more than 70% seen once, with around 1.5% in the top ten.

Source material: peripheral blood. This clonotype was sampled from a woman aged 45-65 years with acute or convalescent COVID-19. The chain is built from TRBV5-1 and TRBJ2-7; a weak D match, TRBD1 (6 bases). CDR3 nucleotide sequence: TGCGCCAGCAGCGTAGGGACACGGGACTACGAGCAGTACTTC. Translation: CASSVGTRDYEQYF.